This TCR beta chain was recovered during a study of blood T cell repertoires in COVID-19 (dated by TCRdb to the early 2020s). About the investigation overall: Collaborator samples came from the United States, Italy and Spain and covered acute and convalescent phases of COVID-19. The material from the prospective study consisted of cDNA or gDNA derived from T cells, B-cell-depleted T cells, or PBMCs. Deeply sampled blood TCRbeta repertoires from subjects exposed to, actively infected with, or recovered from COVID-19 were included in the dataset. The repertoires were made available in a free public database intended to serve as a resource for research on the immune response to SARS-CoV-2. Samples were obtained from the ongoing ImmuneRACE study (first 160 participants) and from some 1,300 subjects provided by 6 global collaborators. Nearly every sample came with metadata listing a de-identified subject ID, COVID-19 status, age in years and sex. Where available, HLA class I and class II types were taken from metadata supplied by the sample provider and were not determined by assay-based typing.

One collaborating source in Seattle enrolled patients during active infection and followed them longitudinally through the course of disease. Collaborating institutions collected whole blood in K2EDTA tubes following their own protocols. For TCRbeta analysis, collaborators shipped samples as frozen whole blood, isolated PBMCs, or DNA extracted from either of those sample types. The immunoSEQ Assay, a bias-controlled multiplex PCR, was used to amplify TCRbeta CDR3 regions from genomic DNA. The authors' analysis ran thus. Within the assay, amplification of reference gene primers was used to estimate how many nucleated cells each sample contained. Sequence reads were collapsed and filtered to measure the absolute abundance of every unique TCRbeta CDR3 rearrangement. For each sample, productive Simpson clonality was calculated by taking the square root of Simpson's diversity index across productive rearrangements. In its TCRdb copy, this immuneACCESS table keeps in-frame sequences only and misses some clones. Where compared with another copy, unresolved V genes explain less than half of these, and the others have no known cause. The DNA was the basis for D and trimming; V, J and clone size are from that table. The sample table records tens of thousands of clones; about 80% of these occur just once. The ten largest clonotypes hold around 10% of the sample.

V loses 0 bases, J loses 4 bases, and the germline ends lie 7 bases apart. The CDR3 starts with the cysteine, ends with the phenylalanine, and has 13 residues. Of all the DNA, just the CDR3 is kept, 39 bases in frame from base 1. Based on the germline V gene (reference sequence), the CDR1 and CDR2 sequences are LGHDT and YNNKEL. Points on this clone: It lacks a known antigen. No much larger clone exists at a distance of one base, and base qualities are not known.

The investigation overall reported the following: How much clinical and demographic metadata was included differed by source and by participant, and the metadata was provided uncurated.

Material: peripheral blood. The sequence came from a man older than 75 with COVID-19, enrolled during active disease. Here the chain combines TRBV3-1 (or the pseudogene TRBV3-2) and TRBJ2-7, with the D segment identity uncertain. The sequenced DNA is TGTGCCAGCAGCCAAGATCTTGCGTACGAGCAGTACTTC. This codes for CASSQDLAYEQYF.